This T cell receptor beta chain emerged from a study of control samples from healthy donors and cancer patients. Clones were sequenced by immunoSEQ multiplex PCR, and TCRdb holds only the in-frame ones, with some missing. The data hold about 100,000 clones, with about 88% observed a single time. Trimming removed 3 bases at V and 1 base at J, with 12 bases between. The germline gives CDR1 SNHLY, CDR2 FYNNEI. The CDR3 runs 15 residues. The rearrangement links TRBV2 to TRBJ1-1, with D possibly TRBD1 on 5 matching bases. This TCR came from a woman in her fifties or sixties in good health. Sample: blood. The CDR3 coding sequence is TGTGCCAGCAGTGAGCCGGGACCTAAGAACACTGAAGCTTTCTTT. Its translation is CASSEPGPKNTEAFF.